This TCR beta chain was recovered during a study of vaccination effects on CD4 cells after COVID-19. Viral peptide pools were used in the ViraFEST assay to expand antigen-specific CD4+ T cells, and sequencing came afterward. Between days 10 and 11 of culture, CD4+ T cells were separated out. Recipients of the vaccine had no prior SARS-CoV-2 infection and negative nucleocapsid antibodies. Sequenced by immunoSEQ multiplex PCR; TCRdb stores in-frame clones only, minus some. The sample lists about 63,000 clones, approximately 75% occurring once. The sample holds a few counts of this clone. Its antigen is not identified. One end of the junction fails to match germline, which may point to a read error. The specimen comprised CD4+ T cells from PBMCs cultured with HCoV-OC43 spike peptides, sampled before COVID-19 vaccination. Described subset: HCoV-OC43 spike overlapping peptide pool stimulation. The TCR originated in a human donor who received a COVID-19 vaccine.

The CDR3 region has the DNA TGCAGCGTTAAAGACCCGACAGGGGTTAATTCTGAAGCTTTCTTT. This translates into CSVKDPTGVNSEAFF. The chain carries TRBV29-1 and TRBJ1-1; 8 bases match TRBD1. Germline assignment: CDR1 SQVTM and CDR2 ANQGSEA. This CDR3 is built from 15 residues.